The 15 T cell receptor beta chains in this list originate from one sample, sequenced in a study of cytomegalovirus exposure and HLA in healthy donors (dated 2017 in TCRdb). Libraries were prepared through the immunoSEQ multiplex PCR assay. For the multiplex PCR, a mixture combining 60 forward primers for TCR Vbeta segments and 13 reverse primers for TCR Jbeta segments was used. TCRdb mirrors the immuneACCESS table, restricted to in-frame sequences. Some clones are absent from its copies; in checked studies, under half trace to an unresolved V gene, and the reason for the others is unknown. The sample includes around 150,000 clones, with roughly 73% observed a single time. Clones ranked in the top ten supply 0.85% to 1.4% of the sample. The specimen sequenced was PBMCs. The receptors were gathered from a male donor in good health and CMV-seronegative.

This clone was recorded a few times. The chain's CDR3 is CSVDGYGMNTEAFF. In DNA form, the CDR3 reads TGCAGCGTTGATGGTTACGGGATGAACACTGAAGCTTTCTTT. This rearrangement joins TRBV29-1 to TRBJ1-1; no definite D call. The V end was cut by 3 bases, the J end by 0 bases, with 11 bases between. There are 14 residues in the CDR3. The germline gives CDR1 SQVTM, CDR2 ANQGSEA.

This chain uses TRBV4-3 with TRBJ1-4, with a tentative D call TRBD1 (5 bases). The CDR3 is made up of 13 amino acids. The germline gives CDR1 LGHNA, CDR2 YSLEER. V was trimmed by 1 base and J by 10 bases, leaving 10 bases between them. This CDR3 is CASSQGMGGKLFF. The DNA for the CDR3 is TGCGCCAGCAGCCAAGGGATGGGGGGAAAACTGTTTTTT.

The rearrangement uses TRBV30 and TRBJ2-5, with 7 bases fitting TRBD1. The better agreement between TRBJ2-7 and the DNA end casts doubt on the J call. The CDR3 runs 13 residues. Germline-derived CDR1 and CDR2 are GTSNPN and SVGIG (reference sequence). This CDR3 reads CAWSVGGTYEQYF. CDR3 bases: TGTGCCTGGAGTGTAGGGGGCACATACGAGCAGTACTTC.

This rearrangement joins TRBV5-1 to TRBJ2-5; possibly TRBD1 for D (5 bases). Germline lookup yields CDR1 SGHRS and CDR2 YFSETQ. This CDR3 has 16 amino acids. Trimming left V 3 bases short and J 4 bases short, with 19 bases between. CDR3 in DNA: TGCGCCAGCAGCTGGACGGGCAGGGCGAGGCGAGAGACCCAGTACTTC. This encodes CASSWTGRARRETQYF.

The chain couples TRBV7-6 to TRBJ2-1; 14 bases line up with TRBD2. The trim removed 5 bases at V and 7 bases at J, leaving 13 bases unmatched. Germline loops: CDR1 SGHVS, CDR2 FNYEAQ. The CDR3 covers 18 residues. The CDR3 spells CASSLKTSGGAVMNEQFF. The CDR3 coding sequence is TGTGCCAGCAGCCTCAAGACTAGCGGGGGGGCCGTTATGAATGAGCAGTTCTTC.

The chain carries TRBV9 and TRBJ1-2; TRBD1 might be the D (5 bases). CDR1 SGDLS and CDR2 YYNGEE come from the germline V gene. This CDR3 is 16 amino acids long. V was clipped by 0 bases and J by 6 bases, with 18 bases between them. CDR3 coding DNA: TGTGCCAGCAGCGTAGGATACGGGGGAGTAGGGGATGGCTACACCTTC. This sequence encodes CASSVGYGGVGDGYTF.

This clone has a handful of counts. V usage is TRBV5-6 and J usage is TRBJ1-2; 8 nucleotides match TRBD1. There are 16 residues in the CDR3. V lost 3 bases to trimming and J lost 4 bases; unmatched junction nucleotides: 11. Germline-derived CDR1 and CDR2 are SGHDT and YYEEEE. CDR3 loop: CASSWWDRSKSYGYTF. CDR3 DNA sequence: TGTGCCAGCAGCTGGTGGGACAGGTCGAAGAGCTATGGCTACACCTTC.

The chain links TRBV30 to TRBJ1-2; D not certain. The CDR3 spans 16 residues. The V end was cut by 5 bases, the J end by 1 base, with 20 bases between. Germline V gives CDR1 GTSNPN, CDR2 SVGIG (reference sequence). CDR3 DNA sequence: TGTGCCTGGGGTAGGGTTGGACGGACTTTTAACTATGGCTACACCTTC. It codes for CAWGRVGRTFNYGYTF.

The chain joins TRBV29-1 to TRBJ2-7, with 7 bases identical to TRBD1. With V trimmed by 7 bases and J by 2 bases, 5 bases remained unmatched. CDR3 length: 12 residues. Per germline, CDR1 SQVTM and CDR2 ANQGSEA. In nucleotides, the CDR3 is TGCAGCGCAGAAACAGGGGCCTACGAGCAGTACTTC. Its protein is CSAETGAYEQYF.

This chain connects TRBV7-2 to TRBJ1-5; 7 bases are a match to TRBD1. Trimming removed 3 bases from V and 7 bases from J; junction bases left unmatched: 3. Germline loops: CDR1 SGHTA, CDR2 FQGNSA. This CDR3 has 13 residues. CDR3 nucleotides: TGTGCCAGCAGCTTGGGACAGAACCAGCCCCAGCATTTT. This sequence encodes CASSLGQNQPQHF.

This clone was counted between two and nine times. The CDR3 DNA is TGTGCCTGGAATCCCCGGGGGAACACTGAAGCTTTCTTT. It specifies CAWNPRGNTEAFF. J is TRBJ1-1 and V is TRBV30; no reliable D call. Germline V gene sequence: CDR1 GTSNPN, CDR2 SVGIG (reference sequence). V was cut by 4 bases and J by 1 base, with 10 bases left in between. The CDR3 runs 13 residues.

This clone was detected a few times. The rearrangement uses TRBV4-1 and TRBJ2-7; TRBD1 agrees at 8 bases. Per the germline V gene, CDR1 is MGHRA and CDR2 is YSYEKL. Trimming at V came to 4 bases and at J to 4 bases, leaving 6 bases not matched to a gene. This CDR3 region has 14 residues. Here the CDR3 DNA reads TGCGCCAGCAGCCCTAGGGACAGGAGGTACGAGCAGTACTTC. As protein: CASSPRDRRYEQYF.

This clone was observed a few times. The chain carries TRBV7-3 and TRBJ2-3; 13 bases match TRBD2. The CDR3 is made up of 16 amino acids. The germline V gene encodes CDR1 SGHTA and CDR2 FQGTGA. The V segment lost 4 bases and the J segment 8 bases; nucleotides outside the gene matches: 9. The CDR3 protein is CASSSGLAGRSGTQYF. The CDR3 region has the DNA TGTGCCAGCAGCTCGGGACTAGCGGGGCGGTCGGGTACGCAGTATTTT.

This clone was detected only once. V usage is TRBV13 and J usage is TRBJ2-1, with D perhaps matching TRBD2 (6 bases). The CDR3 length is 12 residues. Trimming pared 6 bases from V and 10 bases from J, leaving 13 bases between. Germline V gene lookup returns CDR1 PRHDT and CDR2 FYEKMQ (reference sequence). The CDR3 bases are TGTGCCAGCAGTCCTAACAGCGGGGAGCAGTTCTTC. Protein: CASSPNSGEQFF.

This chain uses TRBV19 with TRBJ1-5; TRBD1 matches 9 bases. The V segment lost 5 bases and the J segment 6 bases; nucleotides outside the gene matches: 8. There are 15 residues in the CDR3. Germline assignment: CDR1 LNHDA and CDR2 SQIVND (reference sequence). The chain's CDR3 is CASSAGQGLVQPQHF. CDR3 coding DNA: TGTGCCAGTAGTGCCGGACAGGGGCTTGTTCAGCCCCAGCATTTT.